The clone carrying this T cell receptor beta chain came up a few times. The CDR3 consists of 15 residues. Trimming took 7 bases from V and 3 from J; bases not matched to a gene: 10. Per germline, CDR1 MGHDK and CDR2 SYGVNS. The data were taken from a study of beta chain features in type 1 diabetes. Study-level background: Patient and healthy donor groups were alike in age, gender and cell yields.

Populations obtained by sorting all exceeded 95% purity. Expressed TCRB transcripts were sequenced, since all the RNA that had been isolated was reverse transcribed. Method: immunoSEQ multiplex PCR; TCRdb's copy keeps in-frame clones and lacks some. The sample comprises 150,000 to 200,000 clones, about 9.8% of which are singletons, and 2.3% rests with the top ten. The sequencing input was central memory CD4+ T cells from blood. The rearrangement links TRBV25-1 to TRBJ1-2, with 8 nucleotides matching TRBD1. The sequence derives from a woman aged 18-29 years in good health. The CDR3 DNA reads as TGTGCCAGCAAAGGACAGGGAGGCTTTGACTATGGCTACACCTTC. Protein product: CASKGQGGFDYGYTF.